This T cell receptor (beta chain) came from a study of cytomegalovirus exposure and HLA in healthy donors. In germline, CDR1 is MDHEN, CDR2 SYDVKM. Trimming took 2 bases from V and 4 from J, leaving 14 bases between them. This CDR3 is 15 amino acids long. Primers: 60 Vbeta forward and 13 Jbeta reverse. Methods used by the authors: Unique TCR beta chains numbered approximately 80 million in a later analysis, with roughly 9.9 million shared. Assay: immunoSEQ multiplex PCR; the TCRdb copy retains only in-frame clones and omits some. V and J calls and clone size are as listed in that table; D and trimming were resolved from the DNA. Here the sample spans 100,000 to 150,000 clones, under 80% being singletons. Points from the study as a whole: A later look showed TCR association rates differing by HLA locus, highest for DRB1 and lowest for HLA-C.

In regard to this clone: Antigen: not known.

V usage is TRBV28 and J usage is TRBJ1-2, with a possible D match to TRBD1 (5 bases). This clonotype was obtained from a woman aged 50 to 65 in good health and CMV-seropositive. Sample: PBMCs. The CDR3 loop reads CASSLGAGNGYGYTF. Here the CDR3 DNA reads TGTGCCAGCAGTTTAGGGGCAGGGAACGGCTATGGCTACACCTTC.